This record covers a single T cell receptor beta chain. As yet, its antigen is unknown. The data originate from a study of cytotoxic CD8 clonotypes in ibrutinib-treated CLL. The CDR3 has 13 residues. V gave up 7 bases and J gave up 6 bases; unmatched junction bases: 7. CDR1 is SGHAT, CDR2 FQNNGV, per germline. Study conclusions and caveats: Different sampling times were used for sustained-remission and progressing patients.

The planned depth of sequencing spanned 1 in 200,000 to 1 in 1 million T cells. Sequenced by immunoSEQ multiplex PCR; TCRdb stores in-frame clones only, minus some. This sample yields 250,000 to 350,000 clones, of which around 76% are seen a single time; 5.6% belongs to the top ten. The rearrangement links TRBV11-2 to TRBJ1-2, with 8 bases fitting TRBD1. The input for sequencing was PBMCs, taken at disease progression, from a patient treated with ibrutinib. The source of this sequence is a human donor with chronic lymphocytic leukemia. Written as DNA, the CDR3 is TGTGCCAGCAACCAAGACAGGGGAGATGGCTACACCTTC. It specifies CASNQDRGDGYTF.